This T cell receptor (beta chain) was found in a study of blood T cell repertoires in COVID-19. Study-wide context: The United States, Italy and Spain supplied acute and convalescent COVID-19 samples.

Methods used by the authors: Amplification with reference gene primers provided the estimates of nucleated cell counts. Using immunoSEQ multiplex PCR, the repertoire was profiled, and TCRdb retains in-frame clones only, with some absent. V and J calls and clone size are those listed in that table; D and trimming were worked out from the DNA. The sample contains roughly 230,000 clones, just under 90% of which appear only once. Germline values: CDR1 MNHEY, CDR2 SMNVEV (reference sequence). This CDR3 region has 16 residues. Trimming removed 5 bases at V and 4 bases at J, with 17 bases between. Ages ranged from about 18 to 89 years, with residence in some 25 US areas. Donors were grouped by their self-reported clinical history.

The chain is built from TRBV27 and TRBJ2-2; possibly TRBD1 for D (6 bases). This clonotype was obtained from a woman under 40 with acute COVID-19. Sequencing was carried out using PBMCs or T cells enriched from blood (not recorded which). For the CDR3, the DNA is TGTGCCAGCAGTCCCCTCAGGGGCCGGAGCACCGGGGAGCTGTTTTTT. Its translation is CASSPLRGRSTGELFF.